A selection of T cell receptor beta chains follows, all from one sample in a study of blood T cell repertoires in COVID-19. Only in-frame clones appear in the TCRdb table, and some are missing; sequencing was by immunoSEQ multiplex PCR. The table includes over 120,000 clones, roughly 89% detected once. Input material: PBMCs or T cells enriched from blood (not recorded which). The receptors were sampled from a man in his forties or fifties who had recovered from COVID-19. CDR3s include the opening cysteine and the closing phenylalanine or tryptophan. The D gene is left open where the match is weak. Clone size, where shown, is once, few, many, or a class for clones that have expanded.

size | J | D | V | CDR3 | DNA
NA | TRBJ1-2 | NA | TRBV9 | CASSPGPSPYGYTF | TGTGCCAGCAGCCCAGGTCCTTCCCCTTATGGCTACACCTTC
NA | TRBJ2-3 | TRBD2 | TRBV11-3 | CASSYGGLADTQYF | TGTGCCAGCAGCTATGGGGGACTAGCAGATACGCAGTATTTT
NA | TRBJ1-2 | TRBD1 | TRBV7-9 | CASSPGQGDGYTF | TGTGCCAGCAGCCCTGGGCAGGGGGATGGCTACACCTTC
NA | TRBJ1-2 | NA | TRBV5-1 | CASSLAAGTVYGYTF | TGCGCCAGCAGCTTGGCAGCCGGAACAGTCTATGGCTACACCTTC
NA | TRBJ1-2 | NA | TRBV11-2 | CASSLDRQSWGYTF | TGTGCCAGCAGCTTAGATCGCCAGTCCTGGGGCTACACCTTC
once | TRBJ2-1 | NA | TRBV3-1/TRBV3-2 | CASSRPTRSSYNEQFF | TGTGCCAGCAGCCGCCCGACCCGGAGCTCCTACAATGAGCAGTTCTTC
NA | TRBJ2-2 | TRBD2 | TRBV5-1 | CASSLVPTSLNGELFF | TGCGCCAGCAGCTTGGTTCCGACTAGCCTTAACGGGGAGCTGTTTTTT
NA | TRBJ2-1 | TRBD2 | TRBV7-9 | CASSAQTSGRAYDEQFF | TGTGCCAGCAGCGCACAAACTAGCGGGAGGGCCTATGATGAGCAGTTCTTC
once | TRBJ1-6 | TRBD1 | TRBV7-9 | CASSVTGDNSPLHF | TGTGCCAGCAGCGTGACAGGGGACAATTCACCCCTCCACTTT
once | TRBJ2-5 | NA | TRBV3-1/TRBV3-2 | CASSLTSKTQYF | TGTGCCAGCAGCCTAACGAGCAAGACCCAGTACTTC
NA | TRBJ1-2 | TRBD1 | TRBV7-6 | CASSPRQGGSYGYTF | TGTGCCAGCAGCCCAAGACAGGGGGGTTCCTATGGCTACACCTTC
NA | TRBJ1-1 | NA | TRBV28 | CASSPRGGAEAFF | TGTGCCAGCAGTCCGAGGGGCGGGGCTGAAGCTTTCTTT
NA | TRBJ2-6 | TRBD2 | TRBV5-1 | CASTTTPGGSGANVLTF | TGCGCCAGCACCACGACCCCGGGGGGCTCTGGGGCCAACGTCCTGACTTTC
NA | TRBJ1-6 | NA | TRBV30 | CAWSQGTSPPLHF | TGTGCCTGGAGTCAGGGAACATCTCCACCCCTCCACTTT
NA | TRBJ2-1 | TRBD2 | TRBV15 | CATSGPSLAGVLDEQFF | TGTGCCACCAGCGGACCCAGTCTAGCGGGAGTCTTAGATGAGCAGTTCTTC
NA | TRBJ1-5 | TRBD1 | TRBV2 | CASRGTGHSNQPQHF | TGTGCCAGCAGGGGGACAGGACATAGCAATCAGCCCCAGCATTTT
NA | TRBJ2-3 | TRBD2 | TRBV19 | CASSPGLAGNTDTQYF | TGTGCCAGTAGTCCGGGACTAGCGGGGAACACAGATACGCAGTATTTT
NA | TRBJ2-3 | NA | TRBV5-1 | CASSLGLQTTDTQYF | TGCGCCAGCAGCCTCGGACTACAAACCACAGATACGCAGTATTTT
NA | TRBJ1-1 | TRBD1 | TRBV7-3 | CASSLQGALINTEAFF | TGTGCCAGCAGCTTACAGGGGGCGCTTATCAACACTGAAGCTTTCTTT